The T cell receptor beta chain described here comes from a study of blood T cell repertoires in COVID-19. Overall study context: The United States, Italy and Spain provided the acute and convalescent COVID-19 samples. From T cells, B-cell-depleted T cells, or PBMCs came the material, which was cDNA or gDNA.

Source study methods: Amplification of reference gene primers was used by the study to estimate nucleated cell counts. Measured with immunoSEQ multiplex PCR; TCRdb has only the in-frame clones, and not every one. V, J and clone size derive from that table, while D and trimming were established from the DNA sequence. This sample has fewer than 65,000 clones; roughly 90% occur once, and the top ten carry over 1%. Germline assignment: CDR1 MNHEY and CDR2 SMNVEV (reference sequence). The V gene lost 3 bases and the J gene lost 1 base, with 7 bases spanning the gap. The CDR3 loop spans 14 amino acids. This receptor was obtained from a man in his 60s with acute or convalescent COVID-19. The sequenced material came from peripheral blood. The V and J genes are TRBV27 and TRBJ2-1, with TRBD2 as a possible D gene (5 bases). The CDR3 DNA follows: TGTGCCAGCAGTTTTGGGGAGTCCTACAATGAGCAGTTCTTC. It encodes CASSFGESYNEQFF.